The 10 T cell receptor beta chains below were found in one sample sequenced in a study of neurological immune-mediated disorders. TCRdb recomputed calls from the 5' RACE reads with MiXCR, one row per CDR3 protein. The sample shows under 40,000 distinct CDR3 sequences, around 6.8% of them seen only once. The sample comprised PBMCs. The receptors here all came from a woman aged 40 to 49 in good health.

This clonotype was counted at least ten times. The rearrangement uses TRBV6-4 and TRBJ2-3, with 8 bases matching TRBD2. V shed 2 bases and J 5 bases; nucleotides not matched to a gene: 15. The CDR3 is 18 amino acids. The germline V gene encodes CDR1 MRHNA and CDR2 SNTAGT. The chain's CDR3 is CASSDGSPPTGGQDTQYF. The CDR3 DNA reads as TGTGCCAGCAGTGACGGATCACCTCCAACGGGAGGGCAAGATACGCAGTATTTT.

This clonotype was recorded many times. This rearrangement joins TRBV5-1 to TRBJ2-2; TRBD1 might be the D (5 bases). V lost 1 base, J lost 1 base, and 8 bases lay in between. Per the germline V gene, CDR1 is SGHRS and CDR2 is YFSETQ. The CDR3 contains 15 residues. CDR3 region: CASSLSRENTGELFF. As DNA, the CDR3 is TGCGCCAGCAGCTTGTCCAGGGAGAACACCGGGGAGCTGTTTTTT.

This clonotype showed up many times. The chain carries TRBV27 and TRBJ2-1; 9 bases are a match to TRBD2. The V gene's germline CDR1 is MNHEY and CDR2 SMNVEV (reference sequence). There are 15 residues in the CDR3. V shed 2 bases, J shed 4 bases, and the junction held 3 bases outside the gene matches. The CDR3 DNA follows: TGTGCCAGCAGTTTAGAGGCGGGGGGGTACAATGAGCAGTTCTTC. Its protein product is CASSLEAGGYNEQFF.

This clonotype has just a few counts. J is TRBJ1-1 and V is TRBV7-8; D is ambiguous. The CDR3 covers 15 residues. Germline CDR1 and CDR2: SGHVS and FQNEAQ. V was cut by 5 bases and J by 2 bases, with 15 bases left in between. The CDR3 spells CASSLIQGLNTEAFF. In nucleotides, the CDR3 is TGTGCCAGCAGCCTTATACAAGGGTTAAACACTGAAGCTTTCTTT.

This clonotype was detected ten times or more. The chain uses TRBV24-1 and TRBJ2-1; either TRBD1 or TRBD2 may fit D (6 bases each). The CDR3 consists of 15 residues. With 4 bases removed from V and 4 bases from J, the gap between germline ends came to 13 bases. CDR1 and CDR2 (germline): KGHDR, SFDVKD. The CDR3 region is CATSETGAEYNEQFF. The CDR3 DNA is TGTGCCACCAGTGAGACGGGGGCCGAATACAATGAGCAGTTCTTC.

Ten or more counts support this clonotype. The V and J genes are TRBV4-1 and TRBJ2-1; possibly TRBD2 for D (6 bases). The CDR3 has 16 residues. V was trimmed by 3 bases and J by 4 bases, leaving 16 bases between them. From germline, CDR1 is MGHRA and CDR2 YSYEKL. As DNA, the CDR3 is TGCGCCAGCAGCCAGACCGGGACTTCCCTTTACAATGAGCAGTTCTTC. Its protein product is CASSQTGTSLYNEQFF.

This clonotype was recorded at least ten times. The chain has TRBV5-1 and TRBJ1-1; 7 positions agree with TRBD1. The CDR3 length is 15 residues. In germline, CDR1 is SGHRS, CDR2 YFSETQ. V was pared by 2 bases and J by 4 bases, with 8 bases of the junction left unmatched. The CDR3 protein is CASSLLGGRSTEAFF. The CDR3 nucleotides read TGCGCCAGCAGCTTATTAGGGGGCCGGAGCACTGAAGCTTTCTTT.

The chain uses TRBV5-5 and TRBJ2-7, with a weak D call TRBD1 (5 bases). Deletions cut 0 bases from V and 0 bases from J, with 7 bases between. Germline V gene sequence: CDR1 SGHKS, CDR2 YYEKEE (reference sequence). The CDR3 sequence is 14 residues long. The CDR3 region has the DNA TGTGCCAGCAGCTTGGACAGGCACTCCTACGAGCAGTACTTC. Residues: CASSLDRHSYEQYF.

The chain couples TRBV9 to TRBJ2-3; the match to TRBD2 covers 7 bases. In germline, CDR1 is SGDLS, CDR2 YYNGEE. CDR3 length equals 14 residues. With V trimmed by 3 bases and J by 4 bases, 5 bases remained unmatched. The CDR3 nucleotides read TGTGCCAGCAGCGCCGGGACTACCGCAGATACGCAGTATTTT. Amino acid sequence: CASSAGTTADTQYF.

This clonotype has a count of ten or more. This sequence joins TRBV9 and TRBJ2-5; D is unresolved. The V gene's germline CDR1 is SGDLS and CDR2 YYNGEE. Trimming removed 1 base from V and 5 bases from J, with 9 bases in between. This CDR3 comprises 13 residues. CDR3 sequence (DNA): TGTGCCAGCAGCGTACCAGGCCGGGAGACCCAGTACTTC. It is translated as CASSVPGRETQYF.